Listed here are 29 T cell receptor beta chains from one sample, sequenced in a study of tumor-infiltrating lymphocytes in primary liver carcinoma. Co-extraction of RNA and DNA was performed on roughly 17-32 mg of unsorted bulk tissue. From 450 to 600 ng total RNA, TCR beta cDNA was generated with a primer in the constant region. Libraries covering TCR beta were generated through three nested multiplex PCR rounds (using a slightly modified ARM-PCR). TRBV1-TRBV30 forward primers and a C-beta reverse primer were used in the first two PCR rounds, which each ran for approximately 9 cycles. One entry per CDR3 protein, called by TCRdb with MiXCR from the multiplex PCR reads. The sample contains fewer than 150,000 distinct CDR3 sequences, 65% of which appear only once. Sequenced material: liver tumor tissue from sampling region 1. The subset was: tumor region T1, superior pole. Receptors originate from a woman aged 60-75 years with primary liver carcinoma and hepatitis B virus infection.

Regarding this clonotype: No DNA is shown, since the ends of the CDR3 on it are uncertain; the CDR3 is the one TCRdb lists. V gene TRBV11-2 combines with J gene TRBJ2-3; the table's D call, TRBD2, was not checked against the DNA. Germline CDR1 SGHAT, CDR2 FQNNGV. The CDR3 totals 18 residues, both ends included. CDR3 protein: CASSLGLVAGGTGDTQYF.

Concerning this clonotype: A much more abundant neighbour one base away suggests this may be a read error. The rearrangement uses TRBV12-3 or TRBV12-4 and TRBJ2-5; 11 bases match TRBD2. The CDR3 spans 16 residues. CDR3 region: CPSSRGLAGQQETQYF. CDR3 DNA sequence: TGTCCCAGCAGCAGAGGACTAGCGGGCCAACAAGAGACCCAGTACTTC.

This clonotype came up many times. The CDR3 coding sequence is TGTGCCAGCAGCCCCGGACAGGGACATTACAATGAAAAACTGTTTTTT. It specifies CASSPGQGHYNEKLFF. V and J are TRBV12-3 or TRBV12-4 and TRBJ1-4; 8 bases are shared with TRBD1. This CDR3 contains 16 residues. Trimming at V came to 6 bases and at J to 5 bases, leaving 11 bases not matched to a gene.

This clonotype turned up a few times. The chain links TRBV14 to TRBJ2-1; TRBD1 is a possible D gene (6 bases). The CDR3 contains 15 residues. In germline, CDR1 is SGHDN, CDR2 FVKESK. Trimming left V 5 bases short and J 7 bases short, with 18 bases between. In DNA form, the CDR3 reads TGTGCCAGCAGCAGAGGGGGACCGCCGCAAAATGAGCAGTTCTTC. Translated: CASSRGGPPQNEQFF. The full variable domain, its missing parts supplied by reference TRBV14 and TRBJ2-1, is EAGVTQFPSHSVIEKGQTVTLRCDPISGHDNLYWYRRVMGKEIKFLLHFVKESKQDESGMPNNRFLAERTGGTYSTLKVQPAELEDSGVYFCASSRGGPPQNEQFFGPGTRLTVL.

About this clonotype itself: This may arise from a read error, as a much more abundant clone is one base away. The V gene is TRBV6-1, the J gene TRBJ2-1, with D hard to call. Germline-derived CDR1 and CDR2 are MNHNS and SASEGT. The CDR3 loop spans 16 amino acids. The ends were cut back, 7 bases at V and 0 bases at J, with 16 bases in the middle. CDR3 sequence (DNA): TGTGCCAGCAACCTTCGGGCGAGGACCTCCTACAATGAGCAGTTCTTC. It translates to CASNLRARTSYNEQFF.

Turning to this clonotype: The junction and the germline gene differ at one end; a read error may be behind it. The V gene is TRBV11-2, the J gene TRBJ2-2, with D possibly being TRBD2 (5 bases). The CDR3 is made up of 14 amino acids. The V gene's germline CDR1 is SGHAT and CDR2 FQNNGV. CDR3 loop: CASSLVEVTGELFF. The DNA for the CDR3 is TGTGCGAGCAGCTTGGTGGAGGTCACCGGGGAGCTGTTTTTT.

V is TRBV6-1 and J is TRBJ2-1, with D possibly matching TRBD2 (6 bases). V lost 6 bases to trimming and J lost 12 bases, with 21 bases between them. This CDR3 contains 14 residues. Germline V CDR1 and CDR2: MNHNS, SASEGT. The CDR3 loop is CASRPEEGRRWQFF. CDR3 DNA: TGTGCCAGCAGACCCGAGGAGGGGAGGCGATGGCAGTTCTTC.

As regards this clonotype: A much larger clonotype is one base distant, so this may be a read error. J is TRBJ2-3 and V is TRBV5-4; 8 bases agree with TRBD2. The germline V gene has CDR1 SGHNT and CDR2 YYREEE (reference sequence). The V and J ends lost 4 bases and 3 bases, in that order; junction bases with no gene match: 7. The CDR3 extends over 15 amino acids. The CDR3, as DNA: TGTGCCAGCAGCCACGGGAGGGCCGGAACAGATACGCAGTATTTT. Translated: CASSHGRAGTDTQYF.

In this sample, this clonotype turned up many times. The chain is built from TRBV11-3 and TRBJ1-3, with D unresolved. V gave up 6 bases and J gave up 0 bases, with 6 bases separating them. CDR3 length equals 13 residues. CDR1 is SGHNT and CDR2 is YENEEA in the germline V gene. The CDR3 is CASREDSGNTIYF. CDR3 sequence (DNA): TGTGCCAGCAGAGAGGACTCTGGAAACACCATATATTTT.

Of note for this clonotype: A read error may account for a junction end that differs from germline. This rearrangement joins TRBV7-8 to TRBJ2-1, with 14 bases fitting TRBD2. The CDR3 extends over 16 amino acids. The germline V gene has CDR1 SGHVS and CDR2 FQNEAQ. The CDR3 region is CASSLVGTSGSNEEFF. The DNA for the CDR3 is TGTGCCAGCAGCTTAGTGGGGACTAGCGGGAGTAATGAGGAGTTCTTC. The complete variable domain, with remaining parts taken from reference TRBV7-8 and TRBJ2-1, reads GAGVSQSPRYKVAKRGQDVALRCDPISGHVSLFWYQQALGQGPEFLTYFQNEAQLDKSGLPSDRFFAERPEGSVSTLKIQRTQQEDSAVYLCASSLVGTSGSNEEFFGPGTRLTVL.

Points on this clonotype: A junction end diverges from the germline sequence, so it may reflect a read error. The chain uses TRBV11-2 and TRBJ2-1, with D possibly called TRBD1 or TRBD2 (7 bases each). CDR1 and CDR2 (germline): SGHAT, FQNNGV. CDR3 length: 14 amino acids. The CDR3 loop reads CARSLDPRGGEQFF. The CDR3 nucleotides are TGTGCCAGAAGCTTAGATCCCAGGGGGGGCGAGCAGTTCTTC.

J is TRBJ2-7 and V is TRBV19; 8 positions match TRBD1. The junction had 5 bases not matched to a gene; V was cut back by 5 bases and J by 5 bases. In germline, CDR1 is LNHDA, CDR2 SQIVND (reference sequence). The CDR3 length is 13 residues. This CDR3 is CASSSWTGNEQYF. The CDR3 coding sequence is TGTGCCAGTAGTTCGTGGACAGGGAACGAGCAGTACTTC.

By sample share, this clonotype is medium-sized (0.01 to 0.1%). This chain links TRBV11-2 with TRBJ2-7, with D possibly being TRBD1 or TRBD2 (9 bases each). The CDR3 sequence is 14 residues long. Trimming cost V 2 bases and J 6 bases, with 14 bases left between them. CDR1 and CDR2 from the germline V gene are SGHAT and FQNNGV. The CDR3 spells CASSLLAGQGEQYF. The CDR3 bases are TGTGCCAGCAGCTTACTAGCGGGACAGGGCGAGCAGTACTTC.

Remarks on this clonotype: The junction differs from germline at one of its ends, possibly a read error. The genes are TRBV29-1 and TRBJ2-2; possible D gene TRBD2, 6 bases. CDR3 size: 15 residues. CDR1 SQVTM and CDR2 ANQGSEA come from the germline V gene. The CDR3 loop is CSVEASVRPGGELFF. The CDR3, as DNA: TGTAGCGTTGAGGCTAGCGTGAGGCCCGGAGGGGAGCTGTTTTTT.

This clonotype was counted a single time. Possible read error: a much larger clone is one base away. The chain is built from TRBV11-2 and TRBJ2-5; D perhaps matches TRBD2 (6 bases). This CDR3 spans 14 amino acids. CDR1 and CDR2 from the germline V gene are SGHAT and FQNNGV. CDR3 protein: CACSLAERAETQYF. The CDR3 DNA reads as TGTGCCTGCAGCTTAGCGGAGAGGGCAGAGACCCAGTACTTC.

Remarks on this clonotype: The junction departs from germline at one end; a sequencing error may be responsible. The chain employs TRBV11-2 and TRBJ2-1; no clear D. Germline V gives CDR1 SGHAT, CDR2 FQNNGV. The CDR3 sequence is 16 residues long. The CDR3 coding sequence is TGTGCCAGCAGCTTTCCCCCCCATTTAAGAGACAATGTGCAGTTCTTC. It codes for CASSFPPHLRDNVQFF. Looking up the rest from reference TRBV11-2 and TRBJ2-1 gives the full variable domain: EAGVAQSPRYKIIEKRQSVAFWCNPISGHATLYWYQQILGQGPKLLIQFQNNGVVDDSQLPKDRFSAERLKGVDSTLKIQPAKLEDSAVYLCASSFPPHLRDNVQFFGPGTRLTVL.

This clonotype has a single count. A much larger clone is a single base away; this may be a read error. In DNA form, the CDR3 reads TGCAGCGGTGAGTCTAGCTCTGAGACCCAGTACTTC. Translating it yields CSGESSSETQYF. The rearrangement joins TRBV29-1 to TRBJ2-5, with D tentatively TRBD2 (5 bases). Trimming took off 7 bases at V and 5 bases at J, with 14 bases between the two ends. The CDR3 sequence is 12 residues long. Germline V gene lookup returns CDR1 SQVTM and CDR2 ANQGSEA.

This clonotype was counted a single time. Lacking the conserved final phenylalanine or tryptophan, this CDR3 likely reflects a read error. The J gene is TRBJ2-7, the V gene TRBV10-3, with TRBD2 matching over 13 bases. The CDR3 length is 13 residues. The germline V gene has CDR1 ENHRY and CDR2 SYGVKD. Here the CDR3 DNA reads TGTGTCATCGGACTAGCGGGGGCCTACGAGCAGTACCTC. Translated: CVIGLAGAYEQYL.

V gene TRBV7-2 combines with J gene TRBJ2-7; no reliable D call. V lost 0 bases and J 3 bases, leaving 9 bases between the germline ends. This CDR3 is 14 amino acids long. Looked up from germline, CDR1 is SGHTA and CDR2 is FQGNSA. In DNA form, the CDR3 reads TGTGCCAGCAGCTTAGCTTTCAGAAGCTACGAGCAGTACTTC. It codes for CASSLAFRSYEQYF.

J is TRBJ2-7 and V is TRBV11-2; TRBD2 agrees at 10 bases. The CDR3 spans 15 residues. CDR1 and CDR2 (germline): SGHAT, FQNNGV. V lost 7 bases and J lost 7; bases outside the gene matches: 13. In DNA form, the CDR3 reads TGTGCCAGCAACCTGAGCGGGAGGGCCTATAGAGAGCAGTACTTC. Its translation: CASNLSGRAYREQYF.

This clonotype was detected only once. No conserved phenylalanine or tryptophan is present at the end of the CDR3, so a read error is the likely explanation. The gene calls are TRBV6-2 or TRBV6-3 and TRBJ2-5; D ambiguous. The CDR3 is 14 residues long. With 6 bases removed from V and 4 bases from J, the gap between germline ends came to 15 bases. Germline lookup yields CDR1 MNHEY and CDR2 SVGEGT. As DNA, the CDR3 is TGTGCCAGCAGCAACGCCACCCCCCGAGAGACCCAGTACTAC. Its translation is CASSNATPRETQYY.

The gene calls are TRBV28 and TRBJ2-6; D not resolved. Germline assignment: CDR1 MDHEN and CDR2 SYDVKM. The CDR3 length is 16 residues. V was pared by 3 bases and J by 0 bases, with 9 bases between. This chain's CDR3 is CASSFISTSGANVLTF. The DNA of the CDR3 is TGTGCCAGCAGTTTCATCTCCACCTCTGGGGCCAACGTCCTGACTTTC.

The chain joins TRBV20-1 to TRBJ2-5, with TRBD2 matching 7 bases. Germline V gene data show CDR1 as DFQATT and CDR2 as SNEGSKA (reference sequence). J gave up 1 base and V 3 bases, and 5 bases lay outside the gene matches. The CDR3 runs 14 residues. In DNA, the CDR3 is TGCAGTGCTAGTTCTTGGACTAGCCAAGAGACCCAGTACTTC. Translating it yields CSASSWTSQETQYF.

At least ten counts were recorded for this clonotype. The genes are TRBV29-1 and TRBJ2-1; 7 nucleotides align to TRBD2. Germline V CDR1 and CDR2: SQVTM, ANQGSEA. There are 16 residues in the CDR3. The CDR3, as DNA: TGCAACATCGTTGACCCGGCGGGAGCGAACTACAATGAGCAGTTCTTC. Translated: CNIVDPAGANYNEQFF.

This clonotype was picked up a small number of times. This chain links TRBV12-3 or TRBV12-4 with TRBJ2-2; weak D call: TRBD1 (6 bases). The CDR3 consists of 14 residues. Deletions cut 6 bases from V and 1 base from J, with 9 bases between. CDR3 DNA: TGTGCCAGCAGGCTCAGGGGGAACACCGGGGAGCTGTTTTTT. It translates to CASRLRGNTGELFF.

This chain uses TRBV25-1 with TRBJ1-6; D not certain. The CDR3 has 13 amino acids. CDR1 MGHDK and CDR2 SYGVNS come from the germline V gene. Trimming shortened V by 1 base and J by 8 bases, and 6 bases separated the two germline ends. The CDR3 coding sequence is TGTGCCAGCAGTGAATTGGTATATTCACCCCTCCACTTT. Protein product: CASSELVYSPLHF.

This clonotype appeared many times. In DNA, the CDR3 is TGTGCCAGCAGCCCGAGGGGTTCCGGGACTAGCGGGAGTCGGTACGAGCAGTACTTC. This translates into CASSPRGSGTSGSRYEQYF. The V call is TRBV5-6, the J call TRBJ2-7; 14 bases are shared with TRBD2. From germline, CDR1 is SGHDT and CDR2 YYEEEE. The V gene end was trimmed by 4 bases and the J gene end by 4 bases; junction bases not matched to a gene: 16. The CDR3 consists of 19 residues.

Here the CDR3 reads CASMTRRRGDTEAFF. The CDR3 DNA reads as TGTGCCAGCATGACCCGAAGACGGGGGGACACTGAAGCTTTCTTT. This rearrangement joins TRBV28 to TRBJ1-1; tentative D call: TRBD1 (5 bases). The germline V gene has CDR1 MDHEN and CDR2 SYDVKM. V lost 7 bases, J lost 3 bases, and 18 bases lay in between. The length of the CDR3 is 15 residues.

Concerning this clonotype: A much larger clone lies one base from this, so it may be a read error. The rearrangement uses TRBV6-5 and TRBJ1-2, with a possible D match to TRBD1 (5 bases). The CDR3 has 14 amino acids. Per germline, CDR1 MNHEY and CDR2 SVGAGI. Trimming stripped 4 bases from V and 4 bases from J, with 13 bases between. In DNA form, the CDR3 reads TGTGCCAGCAGTTTGGGGGTTTGGGTCTATGGCTACACCTTC. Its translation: CASSLGVWVYGYTF.